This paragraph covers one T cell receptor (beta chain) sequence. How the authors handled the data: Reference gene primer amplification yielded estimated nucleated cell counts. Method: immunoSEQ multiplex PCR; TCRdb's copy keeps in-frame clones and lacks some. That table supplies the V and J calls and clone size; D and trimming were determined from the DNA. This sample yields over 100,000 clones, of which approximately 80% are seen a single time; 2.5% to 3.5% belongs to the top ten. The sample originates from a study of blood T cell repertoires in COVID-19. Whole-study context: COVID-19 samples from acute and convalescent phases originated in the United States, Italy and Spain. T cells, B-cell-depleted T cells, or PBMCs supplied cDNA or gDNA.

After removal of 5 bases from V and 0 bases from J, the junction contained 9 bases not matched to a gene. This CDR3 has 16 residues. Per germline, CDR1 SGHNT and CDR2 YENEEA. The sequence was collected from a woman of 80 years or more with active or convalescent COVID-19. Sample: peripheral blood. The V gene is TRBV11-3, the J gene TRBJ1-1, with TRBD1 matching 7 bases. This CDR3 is CASSEQGPLVNTEAFF. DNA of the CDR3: TGTGCCAGCAGCGAACAGGGGCCTCTTGTGAACACTGAAGCTTTCTTT.